What follows are 22 T cell receptor beta chains derived from one specimen sequenced in a study of T cells in Graves' hyperthyroidism and ophthalmopathy. Amplified regions were TCR beta CDR3 sequences from RNA transcripts. The primer set for the first-round RT-PCR of the TCR CDR3 was HTBI. One entry per CDR3 protein, called by TCRdb with MiXCR from the multiplex PCR reads. The sample gives 250,000 or so distinct CDR3 sequences, about 17% of which show up once; less than 35% is in the top ten. Sequencing was done on a sample of blood. The receptors derive from a young woman with Graves' ophthalmopathy.

This clonotype was counted ten times or more. This chain links TRBV5-1 with TRBJ2-7; unclear D gene. V was shortened by 1 base and J by 6 bases, with 11 bases between the two germline ends. Germline V CDR1 and CDR2: SGHRS, YFSETQ. This CDR3 has 13 residues. CDR3 sequence reads: CASSLFDTREQYF. CDR3 sequence (DNA): TGCGCCAGCAGCTTGTTTGATACCCGCGAGCAGTACTTC. The full variable domain, its missing parts supplied by reference TRBV5-1 and TRBJ2-7, is KAGVTQTPRYLIKTRGQQVTLSCSPISGHRSVSWYQQTPGQGLQFLFEYFSETQRNKGNFPGRFSGRQFSNSRSEMNVSTLELGDSALYLCASSLFDTREQYFGPGTRLTVT.

The sample holds many counts of this clonotype. The chain joins TRBV5-6 to TRBJ2-3; the D is unclear. The V end lost 0 bases, the J end lost 1 base, and 6 bases lay between the germline ends. CDR3 length: 14 residues. The germline V gene has CDR1 SGHDT and CDR2 YYEEEE. The CDR3 is CASSLGMGTDTQYF. The CDR3 DNA reads TGTGCCAGCAGCTTGGGGATGGGCACAGATACGCAGTATTTT.

This clonotype was seen ten or more times. The rearrangement links TRBV20-1 to TRBJ1-2; no reliable D call. V lost 2 bases to trimming and J lost 4 bases, with 11 bases between them. CDR1 DFQATT and CDR2 SNEGSKA come from the germline V gene (reference sequence). The CDR3 is made up of 13 amino acids. The CDR3 DNA follows: TGCAGTGCTAGACAGGTCCTTAGCTATGGCTACACCTTC. Translating it yields CSARQVLSYGYTF.

About this clonotype: A much larger clone lies one base from this, so it may be a read error. No conserved phenylalanine or tryptophan is present at the end of the CDR3, so a read error is the likely explanation. The V gene is TRBV2, the J gene TRBJ1-2; a weak D match, TRBD1 (5 bases). The CDR3 spans 13 residues. Per germline, CDR1 SNHLY and CDR2 FYNNEI. V gave up 10 bases and J gave up 4 bases, with 16 bases separating them. The CDR3 DNA reads TGTGCCATCAGGGCACGAGGGGCCTATGGCTACACCCTC. Its protein is CAIRARGAYGYTL.

This clonotype appeared a few times. CDR3 sequence (DNA): TGTGCCAGTAGTACCGTTGGGGGGCTGAATGAGCAGTTCTTC. It codes for CASSTVGGLNEQFF. This chain links TRBV19 with TRBJ2-1, with D perhaps matching TRBD1 or TRBD2 (6 bases each). V lost 4 bases to trimming and J lost 7 bases, with 14 bases between them. Germline CDR1 is LNHDA and CDR2 is SQIVND (reference sequence). The CDR3 spans 14 residues.

This clonotype has at least ten counts. The chain has TRBV6-2 or TRBV6-3 and TRBJ2-5; 7 positions match TRBD1. The CDR3 covers 14 residues. The V gene end was trimmed by 5 bases and the J gene end by 5 bases; junction bases not matched to a gene: 8. Germline V lookup: CDR1 MNHEY, CDR2 SVGEGT. CDR3 DNA: TGTGCCAGCAGTCCCCGGGACAGATGGGAGACCCAGTACTTC. Residues: CASSPRDRWETQYF.

At least ten counts were recorded for this clonotype. The chain recombines TRBV5-4 with TRBJ1-1; 9 nucleotides line up with TRBD1. Germline V gives CDR1 SGHNT, CDR2 YYREEE (reference sequence). This CDR3 spans 20 amino acids. With 3 bases clipped from V and 1 base from J, the junction kept 19 bases outside the gene matches. CDR3 loop: CASSSSWDREGWVGNTEAFF. The CDR3 DNA reads TGTGCCAGCAGCTCGAGTTGGGACAGGGAAGGTTGGGTGGGGAACACTGAAGCTTTCTTT.

This clonotype was seen many times. This chain links TRBV28 with TRBJ1-5; TRBD1 matches 11 bases. CDR1 is MDHEN and CDR2 is SYDVKM in the germline V gene. The length of the CDR3 is 15 residues. The V segment lost 4 bases and the J segment 7 bases; nucleotides outside the gene matches: 6. The CDR3 coding sequence is TGTGCCAGCAGTTCTCTCGGGACAGGGGGACAGCCCCAGCATTTT. Translated, it gives CASSSLGTGGQPQHF.

V usage is TRBV20-1 and J usage is TRBJ2-7; 8 bases fit TRBD1. Losses at the gene ends were 7 bases for V and 2 bases for J; bases not matched to a gene: 10. CDR1 and CDR2 (germline): DFQATT, SNEGSKA (reference sequence). CDR3 length equals 14 residues. The CDR3, as DNA: TGCAGTGTAAGCCCCGGGACAGGCCCCTACGAGCAGTACTTC. This encodes CSVSPGTGPYEQYF.

This clonotype was detected ten times or more. V and J are TRBV7-8 and TRBJ2-5, with D possibly matching TRBD1 (5 bases). Germline V gene sequence: CDR1 SGHVS, CDR2 FQNEAQ. With 4 bases removed from V and 2 bases from J, the gap between germline ends came to 11 bases. The CDR3 is made up of 14 amino acids. The CDR3 protein is CASSSVRVQETQYF. The DNA for the CDR3 is TGTGCCAGCAGCTCAGTCAGGGTTCAAGAGACCCAGTACTTC.

This clonotype was recorded at least ten times. The chain recombines TRBV6-2 or TRBV6-3 with TRBJ1-5, with a tentative D call TRBD1 (5 bases). This CDR3 comprises 16 residues. Germline V CDR1 and CDR2: MNHEY, SVGEGT. V gave up 5 bases and J gave up 0 bases, with 14 bases separating them. The CDR3 is CASSTWTSYSNQPQHF. CDR3 DNA sequence: TGTGCCAGCAGTACCTGGACATCATATAGCAATCAGCCCCAGCATTTT.

The chain employs TRBV6-1 and TRBJ2-2; 10 nucleotides line up with TRBD2. The trim removed 10 bases at V and 5 bases at J, leaving 13 bases unmatched. CDR1 and CDR2 (germline): MNHNS, SASEGT. CDR3 size: 16 residues. Here the CDR3 reads CATSYLAGGSTGELFF. DNA for the CDR3: TGTGCCACCTCGTATTTAGCGGGAGGATCTACCGGGGAGCTGTTTTTT.

In this sample, this clonotype turned up a few times. The chain couples TRBV19 to TRBJ2-2; either TRBD1 or TRBD2 may supply D (6 bases each). CDR1 and CDR2 (germline): LNHDA, SQIVND (reference sequence). The CDR3 extends over 15 amino acids. V dropped 1 base and J dropped 4 bases, with 10 bases sitting between them. CDR3 region: CASSIGGASTGELFF. The DNA for the CDR3 is TGTGCCAGTAGTATAGGGGGGGCCTCCACCGGGGAGCTGTTTTTT.

This clonotype was recorded many times. The J gene is TRBJ2-3, the V gene TRBV7-9; D is ambiguous. Germline V lookup: CDR1 SEHNR, CDR2 FQNEAQ (reference sequence). Trimming cost V 1 base and J 4 bases, with 9 bases left between them. The CDR3 extends over 14 amino acids. In DNA form, the CDR3 reads TGTGCCAGCAGCTTAGTCGCCTCCGCAGATACGCAGTATTTT. Amino acids: CASSLVASADTQYF. Based on the CDR3 plus reference TRBV7-9 and TRBJ2-3, the full variable domain is DTGVSQNPRHKITKRGQNVTFRCDPISEHNRLYWYRQTLGQGPEFLTYFQNEAQLEKSRLLSDRFSAERPKGSFSTLEIQRTEQGDSAMYLCASSLVASADTQYFGPGTRLTVL.

This clonotype was recorded many times. The CDR3 here is CSASLGTSGSWPDTQYF. CDR3 coding DNA: TGCAGTGCTAGCCTCGGGACTAGCGGGAGTTGGCCAGATACGCAGTATTTT. The chain combines TRBV20-1 with TRBJ2-3; 14 nucleotides align to TRBD2. The CDR3 consists of 17 residues. The V segment lost 3 bases and the J segment 4 bases; nucleotides outside the gene matches: 9. Germline CDR1 and CDR2: DFQATT and SNEGSKA (reference sequence).

This clonotype was seen ten or more times. The rearrangement uses TRBV19 and TRBJ1-1, with D possibly matching TRBD1 (6 bases). Looked up from germline, CDR1 is LNHDA and CDR2 is SQIVND (reference sequence). CDR3 size: 13 residues. Trimming pared 5 bases from V and 7 bases from J, leaving 14 bases between. The CDR3 DNA reads TGTGCCAGTAGTCCATGGGGGCTGGGTGAAGCTTTCTTT. It translates to CASSPWGLGEAFF.

The J gene is TRBJ2-1, the V gene TRBV28; D not certain. CDR1 is MDHEN and CDR2 is SYDVKM in the germline V gene. The length of the CDR3 is 14 residues. The V end lost 6 bases, the J end lost 2 bases, and 11 bases lay between the germline ends. This CDR3 is CASSLEKAYNEQFF. The DNA for the CDR3 is TGTGCCAGCAGCTTAGAGAAGGCCTACAATGAGCAGTTCTTC.

This clonotype came up many times. V is TRBV11-3 and J is TRBJ2-7; D unresolved. Germline CDR1 reads SGHNT; CDR2 reads YENEEA. The CDR3 runs to 13 residues. Trimming stripped 0 bases from V and 3 bases from J, with 6 bases between. CDR3 sequence: CASSLDVVYEQYF. CDR3 DNA sequence: TGTGCCAGCAGCTTAGATGTGGTCTACGAGCAGTACTTC.

The chain uses TRBV27 and TRBJ2-1, with 11 bases fitting TRBD2. Trimming took 6 bases from V and 5 from J; bases not matched to a gene: 9. The germline V gene encodes CDR1 MNHEY and CDR2 SMNVEV (reference sequence). This CDR3 contains 16 residues. In nucleotides, the CDR3 is TGTGCCAGCAGCCCTCGACCGGGACTAGCGGACAATGAGCAGTTCTTC. This sequence encodes CASSPRPGLADNEQFF.

This clonotype was seen repeatedly, ten times or more. The chain combines TRBV4-3 with TRBJ2-5; D gene uncertain. Trimming removed 0 bases from V and 2 bases from J, with 10 bases in between. The CDR3 sequence is 15 residues long. CDR1 is LGHNA, CDR2 YSLEER, per germline. CDR3 sequence: CASSQDLYGQETQYF. CDR3 DNA sequence: TGCGCCAGCAGCCAAGACCTCTATGGGCAAGAGACCCAGTACTTC.

Concerning this clonotype itself: A much larger clone lies a single base off, so this may be a read error. The chain links TRBV20-1 to TRBJ2-1; 10 bases align to TRBD2. This CDR3 is built from 16 residues. Germline assignment: CDR1 DFQATT and CDR2 SNEGSKA (reference sequence). With 3 bases clipped from V and 5 bases from J, the junction kept 10 bases outside the gene matches. The DNA for the CDR3 is TGCAGTGCTAGTGGGCTAGCGGGAGAGCCCAACAATGAGCAGTTCTTC. It specifies CSASGLAGEPNNEQFF.

This clonotype was counted ten times or more. The V and J genes are TRBV6-1 and TRBJ2-1, with TRBD2 matching 14 bases. V shed 6 bases and J 4 bases; nucleotides not matched to a gene: 17. This CDR3 is built from 20 residues. The germline V gene encodes CDR1 MNHNS and CDR2 SASEGT. CDR3 in amino acids: CASREFPTSGRAQLYNEQFF. Here the CDR3 DNA reads TGTGCCAGCAGGGAATTCCCGACTAGCGGGAGGGCCCAATTATACAATGAGCAGTTCTTC.